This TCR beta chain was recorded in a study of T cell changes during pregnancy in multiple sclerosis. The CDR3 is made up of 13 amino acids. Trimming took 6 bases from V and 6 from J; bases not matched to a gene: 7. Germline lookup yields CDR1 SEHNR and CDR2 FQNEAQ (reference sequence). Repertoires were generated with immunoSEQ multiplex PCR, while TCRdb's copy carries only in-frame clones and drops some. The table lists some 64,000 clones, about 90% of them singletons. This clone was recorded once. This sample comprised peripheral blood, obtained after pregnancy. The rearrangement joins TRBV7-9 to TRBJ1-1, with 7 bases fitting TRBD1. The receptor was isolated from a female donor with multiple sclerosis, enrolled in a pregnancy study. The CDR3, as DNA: TGTGCCAGCAGATATAACGACAGGGCTGAAGCTTTCTTT. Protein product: CASRYNDRAEAFF.